This TCR beta chain stems from a study of cytomegalovirus exposure and HLA in healthy donors. Study-wide background: Sequencing of 150 million to 200 million T cells in an earlier analysis found 95 million to 120 million unique TCR beta sequences. HLA-typed donors were the source of approximately 85 million unique TCRs held in an early data release.

Primers for the PCR totalled 60 Vbeta and 13 Jbeta. Sequencing used immunoSEQ multiplex PCR; TCRdb keeps in-frame clones, though not all of them. The sample lists over 150,000 clones, roughly 70% seen once, with around 2.8% in the top ten. Trimming removed 5 bases at V and 7 bases at J, with 11 bases between. Germline V gene sequence: CDR1 SNHLY, CDR2 FYNNEI. The CDR3 has 13 amino acids. This sequence originates from a woman in her 30s in good health and CMV-seronegative. The V call is TRBV2, the J call TRBJ1-4; weak D call: TRBD1 (6 bases). The sequenced sample consisted of PBMCs. CDR3 in amino acids: CASSRRTAEKLFF. CDR3 DNA: TGTGCCAGCAGTCGGAGGACAGCTGAAAAACTGTTTTTT.